This T cell receptor beta chain comes out of a study of metastatic and nonmetastatic thyroid tumors. Patients underwent thyroid surgery, and none had received any treatment before it. V gave up 4 bases and J gave up 2 bases; unmatched junction bases: 8. CDR3 length equals 16 residues. CDR1 is SGHKS, CDR2 YYEKEE, per germline (reference sequence). TCRdb recomputed clones from the PCR reads via MiXCR. The table records some 23,000 clones, about a fifth of them present only once. Sequencing was carried out using blood. The clonotype was recovered from a female donor with papillary thyroid cancer or a benign thyroid nodule (not recorded which). Some clones in this sample may be carry-over from other donors' samples. The chain uses TRBV5-5 and TRBJ2-3; 9 bases agree with TRBD1. The CDR3 region has the DNA TGTGCCAGCAGCGACCTGGACAGGGGAACCACAGATACGCAGTATTTT. As protein: CASSDLDRGTTDTQYF.